Following are 27 T cell receptor beta chains from one sample sequenced in a study of patients and donors after allogeneic stem cell transplantation. Via MiXCR, TCRdb re-called the RT-PCR reads, giving one row per CDR3 protein. Of about 960,000 distinct CDR3 sequences detected, over 15% appear once; the ten largest clones hold 5% to 6.5%. The source material was blood, either unsorted or a sorted T cell fraction (not recorded which). The receptor source for this set is a human donor who was either an allogeneic HSCT recipient or a stem cell or donor lymphocyte infusion donor (not recorded which). It is not recorded whose cells these are; they may come from a transplant donor.

A few counts support this clonotype. The chain combines TRBV4-2 with TRBJ2-2; TRBD1 aligns across 9 bases. V gave up 1 base and J gave up 0 bases; unmatched junction bases: 0. The CDR3 contains 16 residues. Germline loops: CDR1 LGHNA, CDR2 YNFKEQ. The CDR3 loop is CASSQGDRANTGELFF. The CDR3 region has the DNA TGTGCCAGCAGCCAAGGGGACAGGGCGAACACCGGGGAGCTGTTTTTT.

This clonotype has more than one count but fewer than ten. The V gene is TRBV29-1, the J gene TRBJ2-3; a weak D match, TRBD2 (6 bases). The V and J ends lost 0 bases and 2 bases respectively, with 12 bases between them. The CDR3 covers 15 residues. Germline assignment: CDR1 SQVTM and CDR2 ANQGSEA. CDR3 coding DNA: TGCAGCGTTGAAGATGCGGAGGGGCCCACAGATACGCAGTATTTT. It encodes CSVEDAEGPTDTQYF.

In this sample, this clonotype turned up a few times. The chain has TRBV9 and TRBJ1-6; D possibly corresponds to TRBD1 (5 bases). The V and J ends lost 2 bases and 6 bases respectively, with 9 bases between them. Germline values: CDR1 SGDLS, CDR2 YYNGEE. This CDR3 spans 14 amino acids. The CDR3 sequence: CASSVSQVNSPLHF. The CDR3, as DNA: TGTGCCAGCAGCGTGTCACAGGTTAATTCACCCCTCCACTTT.

V gene TRBV5-1 combines with J gene TRBJ2-1, with D perhaps given as TRBD1 or TRBD2 (5 bases each). The CDR3 runs to 15 residues. The germline V gene encodes CDR1 SGHRS and CDR2 YFSETQ. V was clipped by 5 bases and J by 7 bases, with 19 bases between them. DNA for the CDR3: TGCGCCAGCAGTATTCAGTCGGGACCGAGGAATGAGCAGTTCTTC. Translation gives CASSIQSGPRNEQFF.

This clonotype was seen a handful of times. This chain joins TRBV12-3 or TRBV12-4 and TRBJ1-1, with TRBD1 matching over 7 bases. CDR3 size: 16 residues. With 7 bases clipped from V and 4 bases from J, the junction kept 15 bases outside the gene matches. CDR3 sequence (DNA): TGTGCCAGCACTCCCCCTAGGGGGCCGCGGGGCACTGAAGCTTTCTTT. It codes for CASTPPRGPRGTEAFF.

The CDR3, as DNA: TGTGCCAGCAGTCAGTTGACAGGGACTGGGGCCAACGTCCTGACTTTC. Translated: CASSQLTGTGANVLTF. The chain combines TRBV2 with TRBJ2-6, with 7 bases fitting TRBD1. The CDR3 length is 16 residues. V lost 5 bases and J lost 2; bases outside the gene matches: 6. CDR1 and CDR2 (germline): SNHLY, FYNNEI.

The chain recombines TRBV12-3 or TRBV12-4 with TRBJ1-6; D uncertain. V shed 5 bases and J shed 7 bases, with 15 bases lying between them. The length of the CDR3 is 15 residues. CDR3 nucleotides: TGTGCCAGCAGTACGCGTGCAACCCGGAATTCACCCCTCCACTTT. This sequence encodes CASSTRATRNSPLHF.

In this sample, this clonotype turned up a few times. This chain uses TRBV6-1 with TRBJ2-3; D is unresolved. The ends were cut back, 8 bases at V and 1 base at J, with 10 bases in the middle. Germline V CDR1 and CDR2: MNHNS, SASEGT. This CDR3 is built from 13 residues. The CDR3 here is CASVRLGTDTQYF. The CDR3 bases are TGTGCCAGCGTCCGCCTAGGCACAGATACGCAGTATTTT.

This rearrangement joins TRBV9 to TRBJ1-4, with D possibly matching TRBD1 (6 bases). Germline lookup yields CDR1 SGDLS and CDR2 YYNGEE. V lost 4 bases and J 5 bases, leaving 15 bases between the germline ends. CDR3 length: 15 residues. The CDR3 spells CASSPPGGQNEKLFF. DNA of the CDR3: TGTGCCAGCAGCCCTCCGGGGGGCCAGAATGAAAAACTGTTTTTT. The entire variable domain, with the rest obtained from reference TRBV9 and TRBJ1-4, is as follows: DSGVTQTPKHLITATGQRVTLRCSPRSGDLSVYWYQQSLDQGLQFLIQYYNGEERAKGNILERFSAQQFPDLHSELNLSSLELGDSALYFCASSPPGGQNEKLFFGSGTQLSVL.

The V call is TRBV29-1, the J call TRBJ2-1, with D possibly being TRBD1 (6 bases). V lost 6 bases to trimming and J lost 12 bases, with 24 bases between them. CDR3 length: 14 amino acids. Germline assignment: CDR1 SQVTM and CDR2 ANQGSEA. The CDR3 DNA follows: TGCAGCGTGGGCCCCGGACAGAGTGGTGGGGGGCAGTTCTTC. Its protein is CSVGPGQSGGGQFF.

Concerning this clonotype itself: A read error may account for a junction end that differs from germline. This chain connects TRBV7-2 to TRBJ2-2; no firm D call. Germline V gene sequence: CDR1 SGHTA, CDR2 FQGNSA. The CDR3 is 15 amino acids. The CDR3 loop is CAGSPRAAQTGELFF. CDR3 sequence (DNA): TGTGCCGGCAGCCCCCGGGCGGCTCAGACCGGGGAGCTGTTTTTT.

This clonotype was seen a few times. The chain links TRBV6-1 to TRBJ2-7; D ambiguous. V lost 8 bases to trimming and J lost 2 bases, with 13 bases between them. Germline loops: CDR1 MNHNS, CDR2 SASEGT. The CDR3 sequence is 13 residues long. The CDR3 bases are TGTGCCAGCGCCCAAGGTTTAGCCTACGAGCAGTACTTC. Translating gives CASAQGLAYEQYF.

CDR3 coding DNA: TGCAGTGCCACTAAACCGGGACAGGGGGCAGAGACCCAGTACTTC. Its protein is CSATKPGQGAETQYF. The chain has TRBV20-1 and TRBJ2-5; TRBD1 matches 12 bases. The germline gives CDR1 DFQATT, CDR2 SNEGSKA (reference sequence). This CDR3 comprises 15 residues. J was trimmed by 4 bases and V by 6 bases; bases with no gene match: 9.

This rearrangement joins TRBV9 to TRBJ2-3, with D perhaps matching TRBD1 (7 bases). The CDR3 spans 16 residues. V lost 2 bases and J 3 bases, leaving 16 bases between the germline ends. CDR1 and CDR2 from the germline V gene are SGDLS and YYNGEE. The CDR3 DNA reads TGTGCCAGCAGCGTCCGACAGGGAGGCCAGACAGATACGCAGTATTTT. Translation: CASSVRQGGQTDTQYF.

The V and J genes are TRBV24-1 and TRBJ1-2, with 8 bases identical to TRBD1. Trimming at V came to 4 bases and at J to 8 bases, leaving 11 bases not matched to a gene. Germline V gene data show CDR1 as KGHDR and CDR2 as SFDVKD. This CDR3 has 15 residues. CDR3 sequence reads: CATSDPSTGASGYTF. The CDR3 DNA reads TGTGCCACCAGTGACCCATCGACAGGGGCAAGCGGCTACACCTTC.

The chain couples TRBV12-3 or TRBV12-4 to TRBJ2-5, with D possibly TRBD2 on 6 matching bases. This CDR3 is 13 amino acids long. The V end was cut by 3 bases, the J end by 7 bases, with 12 bases between. CDR3 protein: CASSFRTMGTQYF. In nucleotides, the CDR3 is TGTGCCAGCAGTTTTAGGACTATGGGGACCCAGTACTTC.

A few counts support this clonotype. The chain employs TRBV5-4 and TRBJ2-1, with 14 bases matching TRBD2. The CDR3 totals 19 residues. The V gene end was trimmed by 0 bases and the J gene end by 8 bases; junction bases not matched to a gene: 13. Germline-derived CDR1 and CDR2 are SGHNT and YYREEE (reference sequence). The CDR3 spells CASSLDTQPGLAGVYEQFF. The CDR3 nucleotides read TGTGCCAGCAGCTTGGACACACAACCGGGACTAGCGGGAGTGTATGAGCAGTTCTTC. Drawing the rest from reference TRBV5-4 and TRBJ2-1, the complete variable domain is ETGVTQSPTHLIKTRGQQVTLRCSSQSGHNTVSWYQQALGQGPQFIFQYYREEENGRGNFPPRFSGLQFPNYSSELNVNALELDDSALYLCASSLDTQPGLAGVYEQFFGPGTRLTVL.

This clonotype showed up many times. This chain uses TRBV5-4 with TRBJ2-7; maybe TRBD2 (5 bases). V shed 1 base and J shed 6 bases, with 8 bases lying between them. The CDR3 is made up of 12 amino acids. Germline-derived CDR1 and CDR2 are SGHNT and YYREEE (reference sequence). The CDR3 nucleotides read TGTGCCAGCAGCTTGTCGGGGAGCGAGCAGTACTTC. This encodes CASSLSGSEQYF.

Only a few counts were recorded for this clonotype. This sequence joins TRBV6-1 and TRBJ1-6; 7 positions match TRBD1. V lost 6 bases, J lost 2 bases, and 7 bases stayed unmatched. The CDR3 sequence is 16 residues long. CDR1 and CDR2 (germline): MNHNS, SASEGT. CDR3 loop: CASSGQVVAYNSPLHF. The DNA of the CDR3 is TGTGCCAGCAGCGGACAGGTAGTCGCCTATAATTCACCCCTCCACTTT.

This clonotype occurred a few times. V usage is TRBV6-2 or TRBV6-3 and J usage is TRBJ2-7; 11 bases match TRBD2. J was trimmed by 2 bases and V by 6 bases; bases with no gene match: 9. The CDR3 contains 16 residues. Germline-derived CDR1 and CDR2 are MNHEY and SVGEGT. The CDR3: CASRRASGRSPYEQYF. In DNA form, the CDR3 reads TGTGCCAGCAGGAGGGCTAGCGGGAGGAGCCCCTACGAGCAGTACTTC.

The CDR3: CASSPYLTGSGANVLTF. DNA of the CDR3: TGCGCCAGCAGCCCATACCTTACAGGTTCTGGGGCCAACGTCCTGACTTTC. V and J are TRBV5-1 and TRBJ2-6; the D gene is possibly TRBD1 (5 bases). Trimming cost V 4 bases and J 1 base, with 15 bases left between them. This CDR3 is built from 17 residues. Germline CDR1 reads SGHRS; CDR2 reads YFSETQ.

This clonotype was seen more than once but under ten times. The CDR3 DNA sequence: TGTGCCAGCAGTTCACTGAATTGGGGCCCTAATCAGCCCCAGCATTTT. Residues: CASSSLNWGPNQPQHF. This sequence joins TRBV12-3 or TRBV12-4 and TRBJ1-5; weak D call: TRBD1 (5 bases). Trimming pared 4 bases from V and 4 bases from J, leaving 17 bases between. The CDR3 spans 16 residues.

Details on this clonotype: The junction and the germline gene differ at one end; a read error may be behind it. This chain uses TRBV7-6 with TRBJ2-3; D is perhaps TRBD1 (6 bases). Germline V lookup: CDR1 SGHVS, CDR2 FNYEAQ. The CDR3 loop spans 16 amino acids. The CDR3 is CASNLALGALTDTQYF. CDR3 nucleotides: TGTGCCAGCAACTTAGCGCTGGGGGCCCTCACAGATACGCAGTATTTT. Drawing the rest from reference TRBV7-6 and TRBJ2-3, the complete variable domain is GAGVSQSPRYKVTKRGQDVALRCDPISGHVSLYWYRQALGQGPEFLTYFNYEAQQDKSGLPNDRFSAERPEGSISTLTIQRTEQRDSAMYRCASNLALGALTDTQYFGPGTRLTVL.

V and J are TRBV5-1 and TRBJ2-1; D gene unclear. V was clipped by 0 bases and J by 11 bases, with 9 bases between them. The CDR3 covers 12 residues. Germline V gene data show CDR1 as SGHRS and CDR2 as YFSETQ. The CDR3 region has the DNA TGCGCCAGCAGCTTGGGAGACGGCCAGCAGTTCTTC. Encoded protein: CASSLGDGQQFF.

CDR3 region: CASSPTGGGIYGYTF. In DNA, the CDR3 is TGTGCCAGCAGCCCGACAGGGGGCGGAATCTATGGCTACACCTTC. The chain couples TRBV4-2 to TRBJ1-2; 10 bases line up with TRBD1. The V segment lost 4 bases and the J segment 4 bases; nucleotides outside the gene matches: 6. The germline V gene has CDR1 LGHNA and CDR2 YNFKEQ. This CDR3 has 15 amino acids.

J is TRBJ2-7 and V is TRBV6-1; D call uncertain. The CDR3 runs to 11 residues. V gave up 2 bases and J gave up 7 bases, with 6 bases separating them. The germline gives CDR1 MNHNS, CDR2 SASEGT. The CDR3 bases are TGTGCCAGCAGTGAATTTGGTGAGCAGTACTTC. As protein: CASSEFGEQYF.

The chain employs TRBV5-1 and TRBJ2-4; 7 nucleotides match TRBD1. The germline V gene encodes CDR1 SGHRS and CDR2 YFSETQ. Trimming at V came to 3 bases and at J to 4 bases, leaving 7 bases not matched to a gene. There are 15 residues in the CDR3. The CDR3 nucleotides read TGCGCCAGCAGCTCAACGACAGGGTCGAAAAACATTCAGTACTTC. This encodes CASSSTTGSKNIQYF.